What follows describes a single T cell receptor beta chain. V shed 0 bases and J 3 bases; nucleotides not matched to a gene: 14. There are 19 residues in the CDR3. Per germline, CDR1 SGDLS and CDR2 YYNGEE. These data are taken from a study of blood T cell repertoires in COVID-19. Per the authors' pipeline: Nucleated cell number was recorded as an estimate derived from reference gene primer amplification. Assay: immunoSEQ multiplex PCR; the TCRdb copy retains only in-frame clones and omits some. V and J calls and clone size are those listed in that table; D and trimming were worked out from the DNA. The sample lists about 380,000 clones; 88% were seen once. Participants were placed into cohorts based on the clinical history they reported. Cohort 3 donors counted as recovered after two negative PCRs, clearance, or resolved symptoms.

Sequences were obtained from PBMCs or T cells enriched from blood (not recorded which). The chain is built from TRBV9 and TRBJ2-3, with 9 bases fitting TRBD2. The origin of this receptor is a woman under 30 who had recovered from COVID-19. The CDR3 loop reads CASSVGGSGGLGGTDTQYF. The CDR3 bases are TGTGCCAGCAGCGTAGGCGGTAGCGGGGGCTTAGGTGGGACAGATACGCAGTATTTT.